The clone carrying this T cell receptor beta chain was seen many times. The data were produced by immunoSEQ multiplex PCR, yet TCRdb's version contains in-frame clones alone and is incomplete. Of over 120,000 clones in the sample, about 90% were seen once. This CDR3 has 13 amino acids. Germline values: CDR1 MNHEY, CDR2 SVGAGI. V was cut by 10 bases and J by 7 bases, with 16 bases left in between. The data belong to a study of T cell responses to AZD1222 COVID-19 vaccine. Sequences were derived from peripheral blood, sampled 28 days after the second AZD1222 dose. The source is an adult who received the AZD1222 COVID-19 vaccine. The genes are TRBV6-5 and TRBJ1-4; D not certain. This CDR3 is CATKPPNGEKLFF. The CDR3, as DNA: TGTGCCACTAAACCCCCGAACGGTGAAAAACTGTTTTTT.